The sequence of this T cell receptor (beta chain) was determined in a study of technical replicates of blood from a handful of donors. Trimming cost V 4 bases and J 3 bases; bases outside gene matches: 4. Germline CDR1 and CDR2: SGHRS and YFSETQ. The CDR3 consists of 15 residues. Clones were read by immunoSEQ multiplex PCR, and TCRdb kept only the in-frame ones, dropping some. The sample lists around 89,000 clones, 94% occurring once. This receptor was obtained from a human donor in good health. The rearrangement uses TRBV5-1 and TRBJ2-7; 13 positions match TRBD2. Sequencing was carried out using T cells isolated from PBMCs. CDR3 region: CASSKGTSGDYEQYF. CDR3 sequence (DNA): TGCGCCAGCAGCAAAGGGACTAGCGGGGACTACGAGCAGTACTTC.